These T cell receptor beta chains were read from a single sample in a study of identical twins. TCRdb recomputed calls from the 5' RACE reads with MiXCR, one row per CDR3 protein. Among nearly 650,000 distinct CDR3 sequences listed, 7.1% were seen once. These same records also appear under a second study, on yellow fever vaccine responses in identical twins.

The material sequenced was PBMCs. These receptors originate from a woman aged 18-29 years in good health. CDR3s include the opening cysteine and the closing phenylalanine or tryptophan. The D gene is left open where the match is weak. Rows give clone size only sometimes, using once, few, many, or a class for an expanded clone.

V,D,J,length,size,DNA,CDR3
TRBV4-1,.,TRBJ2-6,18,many,TGCGCCAGCAGCCAGGTTGTTTTGGGGGGCTCTGGGGCCAACGTCCTGACTTTC,CASSQVVLGGSGANVLTF
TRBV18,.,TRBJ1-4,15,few,TGTGCCAGCTCACCAGTGTCAGGGGAAAGGGAAAAACTGTTTTTT,CASSPVSGEREKLFF
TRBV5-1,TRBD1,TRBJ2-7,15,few,TGCGCCAGCAGCAAGGGGACAGGGGACTCCTACGAGCAGTACTTC,CASSKGTGDSYEQYF
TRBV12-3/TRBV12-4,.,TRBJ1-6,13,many,TGTGCCAGCAGACCTGAAGGAGGTTCACCCCTCCACTTT,CASRPEGGSPLHF
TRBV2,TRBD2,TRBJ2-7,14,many,TGTGCCAGCATACAGAGCGGGAGGGCCTACGAGCAGTACTTC,CASIQSGRAYEQYF
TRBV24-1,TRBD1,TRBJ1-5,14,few,TGTGCCACCAGTGACAGGGACAGGGGTAAGCCCCAGCATTTT,CATSDRDRGKPQHF
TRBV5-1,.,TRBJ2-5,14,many,TGCGCCAGCAGCTTAGCCGGACGGGGGGAGACCCAGTACTTC,CASSLAGRGETQYF
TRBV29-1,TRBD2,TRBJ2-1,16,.,TGCAGCGTCACCGGGACTAGCGGGACGTACGTCAATGAGCAGTTCTTC,CSVTGTSGTYVNEQFF
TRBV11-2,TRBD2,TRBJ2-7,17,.,TGTGCCAGCACCCCCCTCTTCCGGACTAGCGGGAACTACGAGCAGTACTTC,CASTPLFRTSGNYEQYF
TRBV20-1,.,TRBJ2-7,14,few,TGCAGTGCTAGAGATTGGGCAGGGACGTACGAGCAGTACTTC,CSARDWAGTYEQYF
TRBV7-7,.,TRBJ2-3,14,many,TGTGCCAGCAGCGCCTCAGGAGCTGGAGATACGCAGTATTTT,CASSASGAGDTQYF
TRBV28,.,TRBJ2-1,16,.,TGTGCCAGCACCACTATATCGGGGGCCACCTACAATGAGCAGTTCTTC,CASTTISGATYNEQFF
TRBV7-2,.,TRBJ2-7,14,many,TGTGCCAGCAGCTTACTCTCGCTAGTAGGCGAGCAGTACTTC,CASSLLSLVGEQYF
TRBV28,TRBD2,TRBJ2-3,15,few,TGTGCCAGCAGTTTACCTAGCGGGGGGCTGGATACGCAGTATTTT,CASSLPSGGLDTQYF
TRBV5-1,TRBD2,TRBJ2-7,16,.,TGCGCCAGCAAAGGAGGGACTAGCGGGGGTCCCTACGAGCAGTACTTC,CASKGGTSGGPYEQYF
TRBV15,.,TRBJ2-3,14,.,TGTGCCACCAGCGAGACTCACAACACAGATACGCAGTATTTT,CATSETHNTDTQYF
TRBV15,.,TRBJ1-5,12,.,TGTGCCACCAGCAGGGACGGTCAGCCCCAGCATTTT,CATSRDGQPQHF
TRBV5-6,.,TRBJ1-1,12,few,TGTGCCAGCAGCTTGGTACCCCTCGAAGCTTTCTTT,CASSLVPLEAFF
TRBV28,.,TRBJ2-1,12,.,TGTGCCAGCAGGGACAACTACAATGAGCAGTTCTTC,CASRDNYNEQFF
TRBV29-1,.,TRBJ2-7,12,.,TGCAGCTCCCTGACAGGCTCCTACGAGCAGTACTTC,CSSLTGSYEQYF
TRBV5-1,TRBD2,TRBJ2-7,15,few,TGCGCCAGCAGCTTTACTACTAGCGGTTCCTACGAGCAGTACTTC,CASSFTTSGSYEQYF
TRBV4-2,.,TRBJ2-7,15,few,TGTGCCAGCAGCCAAGAGGAGAATTTCTCCTACGAGCAGTACTTC,CASSQEENFSYEQYF
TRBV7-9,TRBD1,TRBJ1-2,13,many,TGTGCCAGCAGCGGGGACAGCAACTATGGCTACACCTTC,CASSGDSNYGYTF
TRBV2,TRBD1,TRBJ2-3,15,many,TGTGCCAGCAGCCAGGACAGGGGGATATCAGATACGCAGTATTTT,CASSQDRGISDTQYF
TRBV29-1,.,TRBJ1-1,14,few,TGCAGCGTTGATACGGCGGGGGGTGGCACTGAAGCTTTCTTT,CSVDTAGGGTEAFF
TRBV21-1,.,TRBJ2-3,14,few,TGTGCCAGCAGCAACAGGTTTTTAACAGATACGCAGTATTTT,CASSNRFLTDTQYF
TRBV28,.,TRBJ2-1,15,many,TGTGCCAGCAGTTTGCATAGCGGAGCTTACAATGAGCAGTTCTTC,CASSLHSGAYNEQFF
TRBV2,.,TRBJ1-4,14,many,TGTGCCAGCAGTAGACAGGCGAGTAATGAAAAACTGTTTTTT,CASSRQASNEKLFF
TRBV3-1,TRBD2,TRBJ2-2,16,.,TGTGCCAGCAGCCAAGGCCAGCGGGGCGTCGCCGGGGAGCTGTTTTTT,CASSQGQRGVAGELFF
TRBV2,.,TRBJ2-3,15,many,TGTGCCAGCAGTGAAGTGGACGTCGGTACAGATACGCAGTATTTT,CASSEVDVGTDTQYF
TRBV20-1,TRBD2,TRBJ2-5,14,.,TGCAGTGCGGGGATTAGCGGGGGGGCGGAGACCCAGTACTTC,CSAGISGGAETQYF
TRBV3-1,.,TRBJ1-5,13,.,TGTGCCAGCAGCCATTCCCAGGGTGGGCCCCAGCATTTT,CASSHSQGGPQHF
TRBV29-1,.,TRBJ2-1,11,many,TGCAGCGTTGGTTTTTACAATGAGCAGTTCTTC,CSVGFYNEQFF
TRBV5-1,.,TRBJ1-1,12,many,TGCGCCAGCAGCCCCGGACACACTGAAGCTTTCTTT,CASSPGHTEAFF
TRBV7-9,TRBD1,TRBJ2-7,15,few,TGTGCCAGCAGCAACGAACCGACAGGGTCCGACGAGCAGTACTTC,CASSNEPTGSDEQYF